This T cell receptor (beta chain) emerged from a study of CD8 T cells in ankylosing spondylitis (dated by TCRdb to 2016 to 2017). In terms of the full investigation: The study set out to find disease-linked TCR variants by profiling T cell receptor beta repertoires in ankylosing spondylitis patients and healthy donors. Peripheral blood was sampled, and synovial fluid was additionally collected from ankylosing spondylitis patients. The full study cohort was made up of about 24 ankylosing spondylitis patients and 108 healthy donors.

Summary of the overall study and its limitations: Significant enrichment of the disease-linked clones was reported in matched synovial fluid samples from ankylosing spondylitis patients. A TCR beta motif of several highly homologous amino acid variants appeared characteristic of blood from ankylosing spondylitis patients. Some motif variants were previously reported in synovial fluid and blood of reactive arthritis patients, suggesting common disease-initiation mechanisms. The disease-linked clones showed a CD8+ phenotype and occurred at relatively low frequencies in peripheral blood.

This clonotype showed up many times. The target of this receptor is not known. Base qualities are missing; no much larger clone stands one base away. Looking up the germline V gene yields CDR1 MNHEY and CDR2 SVGEGT. The CDR3 starts with the cysteine, ends with the phenylalanine, and has 20 residues. The sequence is cut down to CDR3 DNA, 60 bases in frame from base 1. Germline trimming: 6 bases from V, 0 bases from J; junction bases outside gene matches: 14. This sample was sequenced with an Illumina HiSeq 2500. Quantitative 5'-RACE with molecular barcodes was used to prepare TCR beta libraries. In the paper's pipeline: To identify disease-linked TCR variants, a new computational method was used, one built on a probabilistic model of VDJ rearrangement. TCRdb reworked the public reads: Q25 trimming with fastp, MiXCR clone assembly, productive beta chains retained. Each CDR3 protein gets just one entry, which takes the most common genes and DNA from the rows behind it. The authors' filters were not applied to this entry. The sample includes over 600,000 distinct CDR3 sequences, with under 20% observed a single time. Under 20% of the sample goes to the ten largest clones.

The rearranged segments are TRBV6-2 or TRBV6-3 and TRBJ2-1, with 13 bases in between that match TRBD2. The TCR sequence derives from a male donor with ankylosing spondylitis. Sequencing was done on a sample of blood, either unsorted or a sorted T cell fraction (not recorded which). The DNA reads TGTGCCAGCAGCCAGCCGGGACTAGCGGGATTTTCTATCTCCTACAATGAGCAGTTCTTC. It translates as CASSQPGLAGFSISYNEQFF.